The entry below gives a single T cell receptor beta chain sequence along with its context. This entry is derived from a study of response to subunit inactivated influenza vaccine. TCRdb reprocessed the RT-PCR reads with MiXCR, giving one entry per CDR3 protein. The sample contains 800,000 to 1,000,000 distinct CDR3 sequences, about 20% of which appear only once. Trimming left V 8 bases short and J 2 bases short, with 16 bases between. Germline CDR1 reads MNHEY; CDR2 reads SVGEGT. CDR3 length: 15 amino acids. The chain recombines TRBV6-2 or TRBV6-3 with TRBJ2-1; D perhaps matches TRBD1 (6 bases). Material: PBMCs from blood, obtained 5 days after vaccination. This clonotype was obtained from a man aged 50 to 59 who received an inactivated influenza vaccine. The CDR3 sequence: CASSRNRAPYNEQFF. CDR3 DNA sequence: TGTGCCAGCTCCCGGAACAGGGCACCCTACAATGAGCAGTTCTTC.